This T cell receptor beta chain was observed in a study of T cell responses to AZD1222 COVID-19 vaccine. Study-wide context: Second-dose intervals near 4 or 12 weeks were combined. Study-level findings and limits: Recipients of AZD1222 seropositive at baseline numbered only 5 or 6. White British people made up most donors, females outnumbered males, and clonal diversity was possibly underestimated.

Using immunoSEQ multiplex PCR, the repertoire was profiled, and TCRdb retains in-frame clones only, with some absent. The sample lists tens of thousands of clones; more than 90% were seen once. CDR1 SGHNT and CDR2 YENEEA come from the germline V gene. This CDR3 is built from 12 residues. With 1 base removed from V and 7 bases from J, the gap between germline ends came to 6 bases. Notes on this clone: Its antigen is as yet unknown.

This chain connects TRBV11-3 to TRBJ2-3, with D hard to call. The clonotype comes from an adult in good health. Sequences were derived from peripheral blood, sampled on day 0 of AZD1222 vaccination. CDR3 residues: CASSLAENTQYF. Written as DNA, the CDR3 is TGTGCCAGCAGCTTAGCTGAGAATACGCAGTATTTT.